This T cell receptor (beta chain) was documented in a study of OX40 agonist ivuxolimab in advanced cancers. About the full investigation: The costimulatory receptor OX40 (CD134) was targeted by ivuxolimab, a fully human IgG2 agonistic monoclonal antibody. Partial responses were achieved by three dose-escalation patients, of whom one had hepatocellular carcinoma and two had cutaneous melanoma. Peripheral TCRbeta sequencing was intended to test whether TCR sequence diversity was altered and clonal T-cell expansion was caused by ivuxolimab. Intravenous ivuxolimab was administered to patients every 2 weeks at six dose levels: 0.01, 0.1, 0.3, 1.5, 3 and 10 mg/kg. The dose-escalation cohort was over 70% male with a mean age of around 64 years, ranging from about 20 to 80. Patients were allowed to have had prior anti-PD-1, anti-PD-L1 or anti-CTLA-4 therapy, and 40% of the dose-escalation patients had previously received checkpoint inhibitors. The paper covers the monotherapy dose-escalation part of the phase I ivuxolimab trial, which included N ≈ 52 patients. Of the roughly 50 dose-escalation patients, hepatocellular carcinoma was present in approximately 20, melanoma in approximately 15, renal cell carcinoma in 9 and head and neck cancer in 9.

What the study reported, not specific to this receptor: Antigen specificity was not determined for the clonally expanded peripheral T cells. After ivuxolimab, CD8+ T cells had more expanded clones than CD4+ T cells on average. In partial responders in the 0.1-3.0 mg/kg groups, normalized peripheral clonal expansion was found to be among the lowest, especially among CD8+ T cells. At doses of 0.1 to 3.0 mg/kg, clonal expansion of both CD4+ and CD8+ T cells in blood was seen between baseline and week 6. Low levels of normalized T-cell clonal expansion were also seen in some patients who did not respond.

This clone was picked up one time. It lacks a known antigen. No qualities accompany the bases; no much larger clone lies one base away. For sequencing of the TCRbeta CDR3 region, genomic DNA was extracted from the sorted cells. The immunoSEQ Assay was used for sequencing of TCRbeta CDR3 regions. What TCRdb holds here is the immuneACCESS table cut down to in-frame rearrangements. Part of the clones is not present; checked against another copy, under half of the missing clones reflect an unresolved V gene, and the others are unexplained. Across this sample there are tens of thousands of clones, with about 87% seen only once. The top ten clonotypes cover under 2% of the sample. Patients with autoimmune disease history or receiving systemic immunosuppression were excluded from the trial. Peripheral blood for TCR sequencing was collected from all dose cohorts at baseline, on cycle 4 day 1, and on cycle 7 day 1. The samples were taken from a phase I, first-in-human, multicenter, open-label dose-escalation trial of ivuxolimab. The trial enrolled adults with locally advanced or metastatic head and neck squamous cell, hepatocellular, melanoma or renal cell carcinoma. Before TCR sequencing, CD4+ and CD8+ T cells were separately sorted from peripheral blood.

Between the V and J ends, shortened by 5 bases and 4 bases respectively, the junction contains 15 bases. Counted from cysteine to phenylalanine, this CDR3 has 15 amino acids. The read is trimmed to its CDR3 DNA, 45 bases read in frame from base 1. The germline V gene (reference sequence) yields MNHEY for CDR1 and SMNVEV for CDR2. The source is an adult with an advanced solid tumor such as melanoma, head and neck, liver or kidney cancer. Sequenced here: CD4+ or CD8+ T cells sorted from blood, sampled in a trial of the OX40 agonist ivuxolimab. Rearrangement joined TRBV27 to TRBJ2-1; possibly the D gene is TRBD1, per 6 matching bases. The nucleotides read TGTGCCAGCAGTATACAGGGTCCTAGGTACAATGAGCAGTTCTTC. It specifies CASSIQGPRYNEQFF.